These 13 T cell receptor beta chains originate from one sample sequenced in a study of OX40 agonist ivuxolimab in advanced cancers. TCRdb's copy holds only in-frame clones and misses some; the assay was immunoSEQ multiplex PCR. The table has about 60,000 clones, around nine tenths seen once; the top ten hold 0.55% to 0.6%. The specimen was CD4+ or CD8+ T cells sorted from blood, collected in a trial of the OX40 agonist ivuxolimab. These receptors all stem from an adult with an advanced solid tumor such as melanoma, head and neck, liver or kidney cancer.

V gene TRBV7-3 combines with J gene TRBJ2-3; TRBD2 matches at 8 bases. The V gene's germline CDR1 is SGHTA and CDR2 FQGTGA. V lost 8 bases, J lost 5 bases, and 12 bases stayed unmatched. This CDR3 region has 15 residues. CDR3 coding DNA: TGTGCCAGCTCCCAACGGGGGGGCTGGATAGATACGCAGTATTTT. Translating it yields CASSQRGGWIDTQYF.

The chain employs TRBV25-1 and TRBJ2-5; D is uncertain. Looked up from germline, CDR1 is MGHDK and CDR2 is SYGVNS. Trimming stripped 4 bases from V and 5 bases from J, with 8 bases between. The CDR3 is 12 residues long. The CDR3 DNA follows: TGTGCCAGCAGTGCCTCATCTGAGACCCAGTACTTC. Protein product: CASSASSETQYF.

V and J are TRBV7-9 and TRBJ2-5; D call uncertain. Germline assignment: CDR1 SEHNR and CDR2 FQNEAQ (reference sequence). V was trimmed by 3 bases and J by 4 bases, leaving 3 bases between them. This CDR3 is built from 11 residues. CDR3: CASSLLETQYF. CDR3 coding DNA: TGTGCCAGCAGCTTGTTAGAGACCCAGTACTTC. The whole variable domain, remainder taken from reference TRBV7-9 and TRBJ2-5, is DTGVSQNPRHKITKRGQNVTFRCDPISEHNRLYWYRQTLGQGPEFLTYFQNEAQLEKSRLLSDRFSAERPKGSFSTLEIQRTEQGDSAMYLCASSLLETQYFGPGTRLLVL.

The chain combines TRBV28 with TRBJ1-4; D gene ambiguous. The V end was cut by 3 bases, the J end by 7 bases, with 12 bases between. Germline values: CDR1 MDHEN, CDR2 SYDVKM. The CDR3 runs 14 residues. The CDR3 region has the DNA TGTGCCAGCAGTTTCGGGCGGTTGGGTGAAAAACTGTTTTTT. This codes for CASSFGRLGEKLFF.

The rearrangement joins TRBV15 to TRBJ2-7; D may match TRBD1 or TRBD2 (5 bases each). In germline, CDR1 is LNHNV, CDR2 YYDKDF (reference sequence). This CDR3 is built from 13 residues. Trimming stripped 0 bases from V and 8 bases from J, with 11 bases between. The CDR3 sequence is CATSRDVGDQQYF. The CDR3 bases are TGTGCCACCAGCAGAGATGTAGGGGACCAGCAGTACTTC.

This clone was seen once. The V and J genes are TRBV7-9 and TRBJ1-4; no reliable D call. This CDR3 region has 14 residues. CDR1 and CDR2 from the germline V gene are SEHNR and FQNEAQ (reference sequence). V was pared by 11 bases and J by 3 bases, with 16 bases between. CDR3 sequence: CAGSRITPNEKLFF. Written as DNA, the CDR3 is TGTGCCGGGTCCCGGATAACCCCTAATGAAAAACTGTTTTTT.

The chain links TRBV5-4 to TRBJ2-7; tentatively, D is TRBD2 (6 bases). The CDR3 runs 15 residues. Germline loops: CDR1 SGHNT, CDR2 YYREEE (reference sequence). The V gene lost 0 bases and the J gene lost 4 bases, with 14 bases spanning the gap. CDR3 sequence reads: CASSLAGVPGYEQYF. As DNA, the CDR3 is TGTGCCAGCAGCTTGGCGGGGGTGCCCGGTTACGAGCAGTACTTC. Drawing the rest from reference TRBV5-4 and TRBJ2-7, the complete variable domain is ETGVTQSPTHLIKTRGQQVTLRCSSQSGHNTVSWYQQALGQGPQFIFQYYREEENGRGNFPPRFSGLQFPNYSSELNVNALELDDSALYLCASSLAGVPGYEQYFGPGTRLTVT.

This clone was detected only once. The V and J genes are TRBV2 and TRBJ1-4; 8 positions agree with TRBD1. The CDR3 has 15 residues. Germline V lookup: CDR1 SNHLY, CDR2 FYNNEI. With 4 bases clipped from V and 4 bases from J, the junction kept 5 bases outside the gene matches. The CDR3 here is CASSVTGGFNEKLFF. The CDR3 DNA reads as TGTGCCAGCAGTGTTACAGGGGGTTTTAATGAAAAACTGTTTTTT.

The chain combines TRBV6-6 with TRBJ1-4; 7 bases line up with TRBD1. Germline trimming cut 6 bases from V and 4 bases from J; bases unmatched to any gene: 11. The CDR3 has 16 residues. From germline, CDR1 is MNHNY and CDR2 SVGAGI (reference sequence). CDR3 amino acids: CASRTLRGRNNEKLFF. The CDR3 nucleotides are TGTGCCAGCAGAACCTTAAGGGGGCGTAATAATGAAAAACTGTTTTTT.

The chain joins TRBV19 to TRBJ1-5; D is possibly TRBD1 (5 bases). Germline CDR1 is LNHDA and CDR2 is SQIVND (reference sequence). This CDR3 comprises 15 residues. V was pared by 2 bases and J by 8 bases, with 16 bases between. The CDR3 reads CASSITTERGEPQHF. For the CDR3, the DNA is TGTGCCAGTAGTATAACGACAGAGCGGGGTGAGCCCCAGCATTTT.

Only one count was recorded for this clone. The V and J genes are TRBV7-2 and TRBJ1-5, with 9 nucleotides matching TRBD1. Germline CDR1 reads SGHTA; CDR2 reads FQGNSA. The junction had 7 bases not matched to a gene; V was cut back by 4 bases and J by 6 bases. This CDR3 is 15 amino acids long. The chain's CDR3 is CASSSGTGIGQPQHF. In DNA form, the CDR3 reads TGTGCCAGCAGCTCCGGGACAGGGATCGGTCAGCCCCAGCATTTT.

The chain joins TRBV5-4 to TRBJ2-1; unclear D gene. CDR1 SGHNT and CDR2 YYREEE come from the germline V gene (reference sequence). The CDR3 is 14 amino acids. V was pared by 3 bases and J by 2 bases, with 9 bases between. The CDR3 DNA is TGTGCCAGCAGCTCGACCCCAACCTACAATGAGCAGTTCTTC. The encoded protein is CASSSTPTYNEQFF.

The chain joins TRBV10-3 to TRBJ2-1, with 9 bases lining up with TRBD2. Trimming at V came to 8 bases and at J to 5 bases, leaving 4 bases not matched to a gene. The CDR3 extends over 13 amino acids. Germline V gene sequence: CDR1 ENHRY, CDR2 SYGVKD. DNA of the CDR3: TGTGCCATCGCGGGAGGGCCCAACAATGAGCAGTTCTTC. It specifies CAIAGGPNNEQFF.